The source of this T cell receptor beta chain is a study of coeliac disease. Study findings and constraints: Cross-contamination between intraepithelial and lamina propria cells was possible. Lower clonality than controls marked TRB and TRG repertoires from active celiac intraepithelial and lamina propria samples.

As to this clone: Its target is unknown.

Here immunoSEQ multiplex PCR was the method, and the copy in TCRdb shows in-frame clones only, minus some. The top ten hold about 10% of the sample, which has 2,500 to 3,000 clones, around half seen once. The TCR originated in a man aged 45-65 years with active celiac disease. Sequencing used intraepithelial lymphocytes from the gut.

CDR3 nucleotide sequence: TGTGCCAGCAGCTCACAACTAGCGGGAGGATCGGATACGCAGTATTTT. Residues: CASSSQLAGGSDTQYF. The chain recombines TRBV7-9 with TRBJ2-3, with 12 bases that match TRBD2. V shed 4 bases, J shed 6 bases, and the junction held 8 bases outside the gene matches. Germline V gene sequence: CDR1 SEHNR, CDR2 FQNEAQ (reference sequence). This CDR3 is 16 amino acids long.